This T cell receptor (beta chain) originates from a study of human CD4 T cells and Enterobacteriaceae. This clone was seen only once. The antigen is undetermined. Ex vivo total memory CD4+ samples were deeply sequenced, detecting one cell in 200,000. The data were produced by immunoSEQ multiplex PCR, yet TCRdb's version contains in-frame clones alone and is incomplete. The data show some 30,000 clones, 82% seen once. Notes on the study in general: Ex vivo, broadly cross-reactive clonotypes appeared more expanded than specific ones.

The memory gate held CD4+ cells that were not CD45RA+CCR7+CD95- naive cells, over 95% pure. This TCR came from a human donor in good health. The material sequenced was memory CD4+ T cells from blood.

The CDR3 reads CASSMGLAGANEQFF. The CDR3 coding sequence is TGTGCCAGCAGCATGGGACTAGCGGGAGCGAATGAGCAGTTCTTC. The chain carries TRBV5-4 and TRBJ2-1, with TRBD2 identical over 14 bases. Trimming at V came to 4 bases and at J to 7 bases, leaving 4 bases not matched to a gene. Germline-derived CDR1 and CDR2 are SGHNT and YYREEE (reference sequence). The CDR3 sequence is 15 residues long.